Detailed here is one T cell receptor (beta chain). Antigen specificity is unknown. This specimen belongs to a study of T cell responses to AZD1222 COVID-19 vaccine. Study-wide points: Dominant CD4 TCR responses targeted spike regions 160-218 and 743-854.

The V end lost 7 bases, the J end lost 5 bases, and 11 bases lay between the germline ends. The V gene's germline CDR1 is MDHEN and CDR2 SYDVKM. The CDR3 covers 12 residues. Using immunoSEQ multiplex PCR, the repertoire was profiled, and TCRdb retains in-frame clones only, with some absent. The table has roughly 120,000 clones, roughly 88% seen once. The chain combines TRBV28 with TRBJ2-5, with D perhaps given as TRBD1 or TRBD2 (6 bases each). This TCR derives from an adult in good health. Source: peripheral blood, taken on day 0 of MenACWY control vaccination. CDR3: CASTGAPETQYF. In DNA form, the CDR3 reads TGTGCCAGCACGGGGGCACCGGAGACCCAGTACTTC.